The next 25 T cell receptor beta chains were all read from a single sample in a study of response to subunit inactivated influenza vaccine. From the RT-PCR reads, TCRdb called clonotypes with MiXCR, one entry per CDR3 protein. The sample has over 800,000 distinct CDR3 sequences, about 20% seen once. This specimen was PBMCs from blood, taken 4 to 6 days after vaccination. All receptors come from a man aged 45-65 years who received an inactivated influenza vaccine.

This chain connects TRBV20-1 to TRBJ2-1; D not certain. Germline CDR1 is DFQATT and CDR2 is SNEGSKA (reference sequence). The CDR3 loop spans 16 amino acids. With 6 bases removed from V and 3 bases from J, the gap between germline ends came to 21 bases. The CDR3 DNA reads as TGCAGTGCGAACAATTTAAGGTTTTTAATCTACAATGAGCAGTTCTTC. Protein sequence: CSANNLRFLIYNEQFF.

This clonotype was detected only a few times. J is TRBJ2-3 and V is TRBV20-1, with D perhaps given as TRBD1 or TRBD2 (5 bases each). The CDR3 length is 15 residues. V gave up 5 bases and J gave up 0 bases, with 15 bases separating them. Germline CDR1 and CDR2: DFQATT and SNEGSKA (reference sequence). As DNA, the CDR3 is TGCAGTGCTCCATTCCCGGGACGGAGCACAGATACGCAGTATTTT. Translated, it gives CSAPFPGRSTDTQYF.

This clonotype was observed a few times. V usage is TRBV7-2 and J usage is TRBJ2-3, with D possibly matching TRBD2 (5 bases). This CDR3 region has 16 residues. The germline gives CDR1 SGHTA, CDR2 FQGNSA. With 7 bases removed from V and 0 bases from J, the gap between germline ends came to 17 bases. CDR3 protein: CASMRVRGASTDTQYF. The DNA of the CDR3 is TGTGCCAGCATGAGAGTTCGGGGAGCCAGCACAGATACGCAGTATTTT.

The chain links TRBV5-1 to TRBJ2-7; D is perhaps TRBD2 (6 bases). The CDR3 length is 15 residues. Germline V gene sequence: CDR1 SGHRS, CDR2 YFSETQ. The V end was cut by 4 bases, the J end by 3 bases, with 17 bases between. CDR3 residues: CASSPVGRGLYEQYF. The CDR3, as DNA: TGCGCCAGCAGCCCCGTCGGACGGGGACTCTACGAGCAGTACTTC.

The chain couples TRBV6-2 or TRBV6-3 to TRBJ2-3, with a possible D match to TRBD2 (6 bases). The V gene's germline CDR1 is MNHEY and CDR2 SVGEGT. Trimming cost V 0 bases and J 2 bases, with 9 bases left between them. The CDR3 is 15 residues long. In DNA form, the CDR3 reads TGTGCCAGCAGTTACTCGGCTAGCGACACAGATACGCAGTATTTT. Translated, it gives CASSYSASDTDTQYF.

In its sample, this clonotype was seen many times. This rearrangement joins TRBV5-1 to TRBJ1-3; D call uncertain. CDR3 length: 15 residues. Germline CDR1 reads SGHRS; CDR2 reads YFSETQ. V was cut by 1 base and J by 1 base, with 9 bases left in between. The CDR3 loop is CASSLRPESGNTIYF. The CDR3 DNA reads TGCGCCAGCAGCTTGCGCCCGGAGTCTGGAAACACCATATATTTT.

This clonotype has just a few counts. The rearrangement joins TRBV6-1 to TRBJ1-1, with no clear D. The germline CDR1 and CDR2 sequences are MNHNS and SASEGT. The ends were cut back, 6 bases at V and 2 bases at J, with 10 bases in the middle. The CDR3 consists of 13 residues. CDR3 DNA sequence: TGTGCCAGCAGGCACCAGACCAACACTGAAGCTTTCTTT. The encoded protein is CASRHQTNTEAFF.

This clonotype occurred a few times. This chain links TRBV10-3 with TRBJ1-5; no clear D gene. Trimming removed 6 bases at V and 4 bases at J, with 7 bases between. CDR1 is ENHRY, CDR2 SYGVKD, per germline. This CDR3 is built from 12 residues. For the CDR3, the DNA is TGTGCCATCAGAGACGGAAATCAGCCCCAGCATTTT. Protein sequence: CAIRDGNQPQHF.

This clonotype was observed a handful of times. V is TRBV7-2 and J is TRBJ2-2, with D uncertain. Germline V gene sequence: CDR1 SGHTA, CDR2 FQGNSA. Trimming shortened V by 2 bases and J by 1 base, and 11 bases separated the two germline ends. This CDR3 region has 16 residues. The CDR3 region has the DNA TGTGCCAGCAGCTTAATTATGGTCGGGAACACCGGGGAGCTGTTTTTT. Translated, it gives CASSLIMVGNTGELFF.

This clonotype was seen only a few times. V is TRBV20-1 and J is TRBJ2-5; 10 bases are a match to TRBD2. The CDR3 has 14 amino acids. Trimming cost V 2 bases and J 4 bases; bases outside gene matches: 4. CDR1 is DFQATT and CDR2 is SNEGSKA in the germline V gene (reference sequence). The CDR3 DNA reads TGCAGTGCTAGACCGGGACTAGCGCCAGAGACCCAGTACTTC. Protein: CSARPGLAPETQYF.

This chain uses TRBV4-2 with TRBJ2-1; TRBD1 is a possible D gene (5 bases). Germline CDR1 reads LGHNA; CDR2 reads YNFKEQ. V dropped 0 bases and J dropped 3 bases, with 9 bases sitting between them. The CDR3 runs to 15 residues. CDR3 in amino acids: CASSQETGDYNEQFF. In DNA, the CDR3 is TGTGCCAGCAGCCAAGAAACAGGCGACTACAATGAGCAGTTCTTC.

The table lists this clonotype with a few counts. The J gene is TRBJ1-1, the V gene TRBV20-1; no definite D call. CDR3 size: 14 residues. Germline V gives CDR1 DFQATT, CDR2 SNEGSKA (reference sequence). Trimming removed 5 bases at V and 1 base at J, with 14 bases between. In nucleotides, the CDR3 is TGCAGTGCTCAGCCCGGAGGTTGGAACACTGAAGCTTTCTTT. It is translated as CSAQPGGWNTEAFF.

This clonotype was counted a few times. The chain is built from TRBV20-1 and TRBJ1-3; a weak D match, TRBD1 (5 bases). From germline, CDR1 is DFQATT and CDR2 SNEGSKA (reference sequence). V shed 6 bases and J shed 0 bases, with 12 bases lying between them. This CDR3 spans 14 amino acids. For the CDR3, the DNA is TGCAGTGCGCCCGACAGAGACTCTGGAAACACCATATATTTT. Protein: CSAPDRDSGNTIYF.

In its sample, this clonotype was seen a few times. The rearrangement uses TRBV6-1 and TRBJ1-1, with 9 bases that match TRBD1. CDR3 length: 16 amino acids. V was pared by 6 bases and J by 0 bases, with 8 bases of the junction left unmatched. Per germline, CDR1 MNHNS and CDR2 SASEGT. CDR3 bases: TGTGCCAGCAGCTCCGGGACAGGGATGTTGAACACTGAAGCTTTCTTT. This gives the protein CASSSGTGMLNTEAFF.

Only a few counts were recorded for this clonotype. The genes are TRBV29-1 and TRBJ2-2; 10 bases agree with TRBD2. Trimming cost V 0 bases and J 3 bases; bases outside gene matches: 7. Germline V CDR1 and CDR2: SQVTM, ANQGSEA. This CDR3 comprises 17 residues. The chain's CDR3 is CSVEDRTSGTHTGELFF. Written as DNA, the CDR3 is TGCAGCGTTGAAGATCGTACTAGCGGGACTCACACCGGGGAGCTGTTTTTT.

This clonotype was seen a single time. This CDR3 reads CASSYQGGYEQYF. The CDR3, as DNA: TGTGCCAGCAGTTACCAGGGAGGCTACGAGCAGTACTTC. The chain carries TRBV12-3 or TRBV12-4 and TRBJ2-7; perhaps TRBD2 as D (6 bases). With 4 bases removed from V and 3 bases from J, the gap between germline ends came to 10 bases. This CDR3 is 13 amino acids long.

This clonotype was detected only a few times. V is TRBV20-1 and J is TRBJ2-3; 7 bases fit TRBD2. The CDR3 covers 15 residues. Losses at the gene ends were 8 bases for V and 2 bases for J; bases not matched to a gene: 13. CDR1 DFQATT and CDR2 SNEGSKA come from the germline V gene (reference sequence). CDR3 protein: CSTRASSGTTDTQYF. CDR3 DNA: TGCAGTACTCGAGCTTCCAGCGGGACCACAGATACGCAGTATTTT.

The rearrangement uses TRBV12-3 or TRBV12-4 and TRBJ1-4, with TRBD1 as a possible D gene (6 bases). The V end was cut by 8 bases, the J end by 7 bases, with 11 bases between. The CDR3 totals 12 residues. DNA of the CDR3: TGTGCCAGCGGGACACGGGGTGAAAAACTGTTTTTT. Its protein product is CASGTRGEKLFF.

This clonotype came up a few times. The V and J genes are TRBV20-1 and TRBJ1-5, with 8 nucleotides matching TRBD1. CDR3 length: 16 amino acids. Unmatched junction bases numbered 11, after V lost 3 bases and J lost 4 bases. From germline, CDR1 is DFQATT and CDR2 SNEGSKA (reference sequence). The CDR3 bases are TGCAGTGCTAGGGATTCCGGGACAGGCTTTAATCAGCCCCAGCATTTT. Protein sequence: CSARDSGTGFNQPQHF.

The rearrangement uses TRBV7-2 and TRBJ2-5; possible D gene TRBD1, 5 bases. CDR3 length: 14 amino acids. CDR1 and CDR2 (germline): SGHTA, FQGNSA. The V gene lost 1 base and the J gene lost 7 bases, with 13 bases spanning the gap. CDR3 nucleotide sequence: TGTGCCAGCAGCTTAGTCCGGACATCAGGGACCCAGTACTTC. This gives the protein CASSLVRTSGTQYF.

This clonotype was counted a few times. The V call is TRBV6-1, the J call TRBJ1-5; D is undetermined. CDR1 and CDR2 (germline): MNHNS, SASEGT. The length of the CDR3 is 13 residues. Trimming removed 6 bases at V and 2 bases at J, with 8 bases between. The CDR3 region is CASSPNRNQPQHF. As DNA, the CDR3 is TGTGCCAGCAGCCCGAACCGCAATCAGCCCCAGCATTTT.

This clonotype occurred a few times. The gene calls are TRBV20-1 and TRBJ2-7, with D perhaps assigned TRBD1 or TRBD2 (5 bases each). The CDR3 is 16 amino acids. Trimming took 1 base from V and 7 from J, leaving 23 bases between them. Germline V gene data show CDR1 as DFQATT and CDR2 as SNEGSKA (reference sequence). The CDR3 sequence: CSARAVRDQTHREQYF. In DNA form, the CDR3 reads TGCAGTGCTAGAGCGGTCCGGGACCAGACCCACCGGGAGCAGTACTTC.

This clonotype was observed many times. This rearrangement joins TRBV5-1 to TRBJ2-6; D is undetermined. Trimming pared 0 bases from V and 1 base from J, leaving 8 bases between. The CDR3 length is 16 residues. Germline V CDR1 and CDR2: SGHRS, YFSETQ. This CDR3 is CASSLVSGSGANVLTF. The CDR3 DNA reads TGCGCCAGCAGCTTGGTCTCCGGTTCTGGGGCCAACGTCCTGACTTTC.

This chain connects TRBV9 to TRBJ2-6, with D perhaps given as TRBD1 or TRBD2 (6 bases each). Trimming stripped 4 bases from V and 12 bases from J, with 11 bases between. CDR1 is SGDLS and CDR2 is YYNGEE in the germline V gene. This CDR3 is 12 amino acids long. CDR3 loop: CASSSGAGVLTF. In nucleotides, the CDR3 is TGTGCCAGCAGCTCGGGGGCGGGCGTCCTGACTTTC.

This clonotype was seen at least ten times. The genes are TRBV6-2 or TRBV6-3 and TRBJ1-1, with TRBD1 identical over 7 bases. In germline, CDR1 is MNHEY, CDR2 SVGEGT. CDR3 length: 12 amino acids. Trimming at V came to 7 bases and at J to 5 bases, leaving 4 bases not matched to a gene. CDR3 protein: CASKGAMTEAFF. DNA for the CDR3: TGTGCCAGCAAGGGGGCGATGACTGAAGCTTTCTTT.